This T cell receptor (beta chain) is from a study of blood T cells in healthy people across ages. This CDR3 is built from 13 residues. The germline V and J ends were trimmed by 4 bases and 1 base, with 7 bases remaining between them. The germline V gene has CDR1 KGHSH and CDR2 LQKENI. Notes on this clonotype: The antigen remains unidentified.

The authors ran a second PCR of 7 to 11 cycles using a sample-barcoded 5' primer and a J-beta primer mix. Tags on each cDNA molecule came from a template-switch adaptor with 12 random nucleotides. In TCRdb, the 5' RACE reads were re-called with MiXCR into one record per CDR3 protein. The repertoire holds 710,000 or so distinct CDR3 sequences, with about 20% as singletons. Broader study findings: TCR beta diversity per million T cells fell roughly linearly with age.

The V call is TRBV18, the J call TRBJ1-1; D remains ambiguous. The clonotype comes from a man in his 70s in good health. The sample consisted of blood. CDR3 in DNA: TGTGCCAGCTCACTCGACGAGAACACTGAAGCTTTCTTT. Amino acid sequence: CASSLDENTEAFF.